These 20 T cell receptor beta chains originate from one sample sequenced in a study of blood T cell repertoires in COVID-19 (TCRdb year 2020). Libraries were prepared through the immunoSEQ multiplex PCR assay. What TCRdb holds here is the immuneACCESS table cut down to in-frame rearrangements. Part of the clones is not present; checked against another copy, under half of the missing clones reflect an unresolved V gene, and the others are unexplained. The sample includes more than 200,000 clones, with 86% observed a single time. Under 2% of the sample is in the top ten clones. Sequenced input: peripheral blood. These receptors were collected from a man between 25 and 39 years old with active or convalescent COVID-19.

This chain uses TRBV3-1 (or the pseudogene TRBV3-2) with TRBJ2-1; 10 bases align to TRBD1. Germline CDR1 LGHDT, CDR2 YNNKEL (reference sequence). The CDR3 totals 16 residues. Unmatched junction bases numbered 9, after V lost 2 bases and J lost 8 bases. CDR3 in amino acids: CASSQYRDRGSDEQFF. The CDR3 region has the DNA TGTGCCAGCAGCCAATACCGGGACAGGGGTTCAGATGAGCAGTTCTTC.

This clone was recorded only once. The chain joins TRBV4-2 to TRBJ1-2; tentative D call: TRBD1 (6 bases). CDR3 size: 16 residues. Trimming took 3 bases from V and 6 from J, leaving 20 bases between them. Germline lookup yields CDR1 LGHNA and CDR2 YNFKEQ. The CDR3 here is CASSQRGGPIRDGYTF. The CDR3 nucleotides are TGTGCCAGCAGCCAGAGAGGGGGACCCATAAGGGATGGCTACACCTTC.

The chain links TRBV29-1 to TRBJ1-2; weak D call: TRBD1 (5 bases). Trimming left V 5 bases short and J 3 bases short, with 13 bases between. Germline assignment: CDR1 SQVTM and CDR2 ANQGSEA. The CDR3 is 13 amino acids. The CDR3 nucleotides are TGCAGCGTTCTTCAGGGAAAACACTATGGCTACACCTTC. It is translated as CSVLQGKHYGYTF.

The chain links TRBV5-1 to TRBJ2-1; no clear D. CDR3 length: 12 amino acids. Looked up from germline, CDR1 is SGHRS and CDR2 is YFSETQ. V gave up 4 bases and J gave up 0 bases, with 2 bases separating them. CDR3 sequence (DNA): TGCGCCAGCAGCCTCTCCTACAATGAGCAGTTCTTC. As protein: CASSLSYNEQFF.

For the CDR3, the DNA is TGTGTCATACCCACGGAGGCCTTCTATGGCTACACCTTC. Translation gives CVIPTEAFYGYTF. The chain joins TRBV30 to TRBJ1-2; D gene uncertain. From germline, CDR1 is GTSNPN and CDR2 SVGIG (reference sequence). The CDR3 loop spans 13 amino acids.

V gene TRBV6-6 combines with J gene TRBJ2-5; tentative D call: TRBD2 (6 bases). The CDR3 extends over 12 amino acids. In germline, CDR1 is MNHNY, CDR2 SVGAGI (reference sequence). V dropped 6 bases and J dropped 5 bases, with 10 bases sitting between them. The CDR3 here is CASRAGGETQYF. The CDR3 DNA reads as TGTGCCAGCAGAGCCGGAGGGGAGACCCAGTACTTC.

The gene calls are TRBV18 and TRBJ1-4; D may be TRBD1 (5 bases). Per germline, CDR1 KGHSH and CDR2 LQKENI. The CDR3 runs 15 residues. V was trimmed by 3 bases and J by 6 bases, leaving 14 bases between them. CDR3 in DNA: TGTGCCAGCTCACCTTCGCCCGGGGGGGATGAAAAACTGTTTTTT. Protein product: CASSPSPGGDEKLFF. The full variable domain, completed using reference TRBV18 and TRBJ1-4, is NAGVMQNPRHLVRRRGQEARLRCSPMKGHSHVYWYRQLPEEGLKFMVYLQKENIIDESGMPKERFSAEFPKEGPSILRIQQVVRGDSAAYFCASSPSPGGDEKLFFGSGTQLSVL.

This rearrangement joins TRBV5-1 to TRBJ1-2; D is unresolved. CDR1 is SGHRS, CDR2 YFSETQ, per germline. The length of the CDR3 is 13 residues. Trimming left V 4 bases short and J 4 bases short, with 11 bases between. CDR3: CASSPEGGYGYTF. DNA of the CDR3: TGCGCCAGCAGCCCCGAGGGCGGCTATGGCTACACCTTC.

The chain has TRBV5-1 and TRBJ2-2; no firm D call. The CDR3 is 14 amino acids. V lost 3 bases, J lost 1 base, and 7 bases lay in between. Looked up from germline, CDR1 is SGHRS and CDR2 is YFSETQ. The CDR3 nucleotides are TGCGCCAGCAGCTCAGGATTGAACACCGGGGAGCTGTTTTTT. This encodes CASSSGLNTGELFF.

This sequence joins TRBV5-6 and TRBJ2-2; tentatively, D is TRBD1 (5 bases). The CDR3 spans 16 residues. The V end was cut by 2 bases, the J end by 1 base, with 12 bases between. Germline-derived CDR1 and CDR2 are SGHDT and YYEEEE. Here the CDR3 reads CASSLIRTGNTGELFF. The CDR3 coding sequence is TGTGCCAGCAGCTTAATAAGAACAGGGAACACCGGGGAGCTGTTTTTT.

This rearrangement joins TRBV12-3 or TRBV12-4 to TRBJ2-5; no clear D gene. Deletions cut 10 bases from V and 7 bases from J, with 7 bases between. The CDR3 covers 9 residues. CDR3 in amino acids: CAIEATQYF. In DNA, the CDR3 is TGTGCCATTGAGGCGACCCAGTACTTC.

The chain recombines TRBV30 with TRBJ1-3; D unclear. Trimming stripped 2 bases from V and 1 base from J, with 6 bases between. Germline V lookup: CDR1 GTSNPN, CDR2 SVGIG (reference sequence). The CDR3 length is 13 residues. CDR3 sequence: CAWSPGSGNTIYF. The CDR3 coding sequence is TGTGCCTGGAGTCCGGGGTCTGGAAACACCATATATTTT.

The chain is built from TRBV5-1 and TRBJ1-2; maybe TRBD1 (5 bases). The germline V gene has CDR1 SGHRS and CDR2 YFSETQ. This CDR3 has 13 amino acids. Trimming shortened V by 0 bases and J by 3 bases, and 6 bases separated the two germline ends. CDR3 amino acids: CASSLARDYGYTF. CDR3 DNA sequence: TGCGCCAGCAGCTTGGCCAGGGACTATGGCTACACCTTC.

The V call is TRBV6-5, the J call TRBJ1-1; the D gene is possibly TRBD1 (6 bases). The CDR3 is made up of 15 amino acids. CDR1 is MNHEY and CDR2 is SVGAGI in the germline V gene. V was pared by 6 bases and J by 1 base, with 15 bases between. The CDR3 spells CASRRNRARNTEAFF. The CDR3 DNA reads TGTGCCAGCAGGAGAAACAGGGCCCGGAACACTGAAGCTTTCTTT.

V gene TRBV4-1 combines with J gene TRBJ1-4; weak D call: TRBD1 (5 bases). Trimming removed 0 bases at V and 8 bases at J, with 13 bases between. Germline assignment: CDR1 MGHRA and CDR2 YSYEKL. The CDR3 spans 15 residues. Written as DNA, the CDR3 is TGCGCCAGCAGCCAAGATCAGGGTGGGAGGGAAAAACTGTTTTTT. The encoded protein is CASSQDQGGREKLFF.

In this sample, this clone turned up once. This chain uses TRBV15 with TRBJ2-1, with no clear D. The V end was cut by 0 bases, the J end by 8 bases, with 20 bases between. From germline, CDR1 is LNHNV and CDR2 YYDKDF (reference sequence). The CDR3 length is 17 residues. CDR3 nucleotides: TGTGCCACCAGCAGAGATTGGCAGGATGAGTATATACATGAGCAGTTCTTC. Its protein product is CATSRDWQDEYIHEQFF.

This clone is a singleton in its sample. V is TRBV18 and J is TRBJ2-7; TRBD1 agrees at 10 bases. The CDR3 totals 14 residues. Unmatched junction bases numbered 4, after V lost 2 bases and J lost 6 bases. Germline V gene sequence: CDR1 KGHSH, CDR2 LQKENI. CDR3 region: CASSPEGQGFEQYF. Here the CDR3 DNA reads TGTGCCAGCTCACCAGAGGGACAGGGGTTCGAGCAGTACTTC.

The V call is TRBV28, the J call TRBJ2-7; D is undetermined. Germline loops: CDR1 MDHEN, CDR2 SYDVKM. The CDR3 covers 12 residues. Trimming removed 2 bases at V and 2 bases at J, with 4 bases between. The CDR3 is CASSLGTYEQYF. The CDR3, as DNA: TGTGCCAGCAGTTTAGGCACCTACGAGCAGTACTTC.

Only one count was recorded for this clone. This chain uses TRBV6-5 with TRBJ2-7, with D perhaps TRBD1 (6 bases). Per germline, CDR1 MNHEY and CDR2 SVGAGI. This CDR3 has 16 amino acids. Trimming shortened V by 0 bases and J by 3 bases, and 15 bases separated the two germline ends. This CDR3 is CASSYSWSLGGYEQYF. As DNA, the CDR3 is TGTGCCAGCAGTTACTCTTGGTCCTTAGGGGGCTACGAGCAGTACTTC.

This clone occurred once. V gene TRBV19 combines with J gene TRBJ1-6; no clear D gene. This CDR3 is built from 13 residues. Trimming took off 11 bases at V and 0 bases at J, with 8 bases between the two ends. CDR1 is LNHDA, CDR2 SQIVND, per germline (reference sequence). CDR3 loop: CASGSSYNSPLHF. The CDR3, as DNA: TGTGCCTCCGGGAGCTCCTATAATTCACCCCTCCACTTT.